This TCR beta chain was documented in a study of follicular helper T cells after annual influenza vaccination. General study findings and limits: Day 7 ICOS+CD38+ clones were most often found later in ICOS-CD38- cTfh cells.

Germline CDR1 and CDR2: LNHDA and SQIVND (reference sequence). V was clipped by 6 bases and J by 3 bases; unmatched bases: 4. This CDR3 has 15 amino acids. In this sample, this clone turned up once. Its antigen is unknown. Repertoires were generated with immunoSEQ multiplex PCR, while TCRdb's copy carries only in-frame clones and drops some. The sample carries approximately 11,000 clones, about 82% recorded once. The sequence came from an adult who received the influenza vaccine. The sequencing used CXCR5- memory CD4+ T cells sorted from blood, collected 6 weeks after influenza vaccination. This rearrangement joins TRBV19 to TRBJ2-1; 11 bases are shared with TRBD2. The CDR3 reads CASSAGTSGYNEQFF. The CDR3 nucleotides read TGTGCCAGTAGCGCCGGGACTAGCGGCTACAATGAGCAGTTCTTC.